This is a list of T cell receptor beta chains from one sample in a study of blood T cell repertoires in COVID-19. The assay was immunoSEQ multiplex PCR, and TCRdb's table has in-frame clones only and misses some. The table has around 300,000 clones, approximately 91% seen once. The sequencing input was peripheral blood. Receptor source: a woman aged 35 to 49 who had recovered from COVID-19. Each CDR3 is given with its conserved first and last residue. The order of the fields is CDR3 length, clone size, V gene, D gene, J gene, CDR3 DNA, CDR3 protein. D genes are given only for firm matches. Expanded clones get a size class; other rows say once, few or many, or leave the size out.

>19|NA|TRBV9|TRBD2|TRBJ2-3
TGTGCCAGCAGCAAACGCGGACTAGCGGGGGGGAAAGTCACAGATACGCAGTATTTT
CASSKRGLAGGKVTDTQYF
>15|once|TRBV11-1|NA|TRBJ2-6
TGTGCCAGCAGCCCAGCAGGGTCCGGGGCCAACGTCCTGACTTTC
CASSPAGSGANVLTF
>14|NA|TRBV30|NA|TRBJ2-7
TGTGCCTGGAGTGTGGACAGCCCGGCGGGTGAGCAGTACTTC
CAWSVDSPAGEQYF
>16|NA|TRBV7-3|TRBD2|TRBJ2-3
TGTGCCAGCAGCCACGGGACTAGCGGGTGGACAGATACGCAGTATTTT
CASSHGTSGWTDTQYF
>16|few|TRBV6-4|NA|TRBJ2-1
TGTGCCAGCAGTGACATCCTAGCGTTCTCCTACAATGAGCAGTTCTTC
CASSDILAFSYNEQFF
>15|once|TRBV3-1/TRBV3-2|NA|TRBJ1-1
TGTGCCAGCAGCCAAGTGCCGACAGGAGAGACTGAAGCTTTCTTT
CASSQVPTGETEAFF
>15|NA|TRBV29-1|TRBD2|TRBJ2-3
TGCAGCGTCCGTCGGACTAGCGGGAGTACAGATACGCAGTATTTT
CSVRRTSGSTDTQYF
>18|NA|TRBV7-8|TRBD2|TRBJ2-2
TGTGCCAGCAGCTTAGTCTTACTTGTAGCGGGAGAGGTCCGGGAGCTGTTTTTT
CASSLVLLVAGEVRELFF
>15|NA|TRBV7-9|TRBD2|TRBJ2-7
TGTGCCAGCAGCCCGGTAACTAGCGGGAACCACGAGCAGTACTTC
CASSPVTSGNHEQYF
>18|NA|TRBV29-1|TRBD1|TRBJ2-5
TGCAGCGTTGAAGATTGGGCTCCGGCGACAGGGGGGCAAGAGACCCAGTACTTC
CSVEDWAPATGGQETQYF
>16|NA|TRBV2|NA|TRBJ2-7
TGTGCCAGCAGTGAAATGTTGCAGGGCGCCTCCTACGAGCAGTACTTC
CASSEMLQGASYEQYF
>14|NA|TRBV5-1|TRBD1|TRBJ1-5
TGCGCCAGCAGCGCCGGACAGGGGAATCAGCCCCAGCATTTT
CASSAGQGNQPQHF
>15|NA|TRBV19|NA|TRBJ2-1
TGTGCCAGTAGTATAGGAGGCGGTTTCTACAATGAGCAGTTCTTC
CASSIGGGFYNEQFF
>17|NA|TRBV4-1|TRBD2|TRBJ2-1
TGCGCCAGCAGCCAAGAGGAGACTAGCGGATACTACAATGAGCAGTTCTTC
CASSQEETSGYYNEQFF
>14|few|TRBV7-2|NA|TRBJ2-2
TGTGCCAGCAGCCGGGACTGGAACACCGGGGAGCTGTTTTTT
CASSRDWNTGELFF
>17|once|TRBV5-4|NA|TRBJ1-6
TGTGCCAGCAGCTTGGGTGTGGGCAGGTTCCAAGGATCACCCCTCCACTTT
CASSLGVGRFQGSPLHF